This T cell receptor (beta chain) was captured in a study of T cells after posttransplantation cyclophosphamide. Findings and caveats of the study: Later post-transplant blood repertoires were often dominated by donor CD8+ memory clones. Blood and skin or GI T cell repertoires showed limited TRB overlap. TRB clonality was highly associated with recipient CMV seropositivity and reactivation.

Cyclophosphamide on days +3 and +4 followed busulfan-fludarabine conditioning and a marrow graft. TCRdb's table, derived via immunoSEQ multiplex PCR, lists solely in-frame clones and lacks some. In total the sample includes some 16,000 clones, none of them seen once. This clone was recorded many times. Its antigen is undetermined. The material was PBMCs, obtained after allogeneic stem cell transplant with posttransplant cyclophosphamide. The receptor was isolated from a female patient under 45 who received an allogeneic stem cell transplant from a related donor, was CMV-positive, and had no GVHD. Some T cells may originate from the graft donor.

CDR3 bases: TGTGCCAGCAGCCCCTCCCCAGGCTACGAGCAGTACTTC. This codes for CASSPSPGYEQYF. V is TRBV7-2 and J is TRBJ2-7; D unresolved. Trimming removed 5 bases from V and 3 bases from J, with 11 bases in between. Germline assignment: CDR1 SGHTA and CDR2 FQGNSA. There are 13 residues in the CDR3.